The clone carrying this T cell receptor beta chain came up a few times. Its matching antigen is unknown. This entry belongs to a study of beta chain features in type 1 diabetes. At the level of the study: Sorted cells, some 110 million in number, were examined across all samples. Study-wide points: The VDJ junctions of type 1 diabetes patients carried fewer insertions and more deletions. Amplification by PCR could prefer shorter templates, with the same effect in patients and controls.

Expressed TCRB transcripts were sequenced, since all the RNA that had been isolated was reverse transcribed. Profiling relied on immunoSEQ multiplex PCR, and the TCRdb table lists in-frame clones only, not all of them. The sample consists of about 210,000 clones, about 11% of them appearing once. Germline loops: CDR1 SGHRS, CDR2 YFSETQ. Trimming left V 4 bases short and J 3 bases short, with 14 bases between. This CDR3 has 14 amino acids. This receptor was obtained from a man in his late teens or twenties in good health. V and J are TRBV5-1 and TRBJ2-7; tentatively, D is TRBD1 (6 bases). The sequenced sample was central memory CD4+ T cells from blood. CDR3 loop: CASSLTGTVYEQYF. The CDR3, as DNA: TGCGCCAGCAGCCTAACAGGGACGGTCTACGAGCAGTACTTC.